This TCR beta chain was observed in a study of blood T cell repertoires in COVID-19. Study-wide context: Sources were T cells, B-cell-depleted T cells, or PBMCs; the material itself was cDNA or gDNA.

The protocol was immunoSEQ multiplex PCR, while the TCRdb copy is restricted to in-frame clones and leaves out a portion. The sample contains 210,000 or so clones, over 80% of which appear only once. The CDR3 is made up of 15 amino acids. CDR1 is LGHNA and CDR2 is YNFKEQ in the germline V gene. V lost 0 bases, J lost 0 bases, and 6 bases lay in between. This receptor was identified in a human donor in a cohort sampled during active COVID-19. Sequencing was carried out using peripheral blood. This sequence joins TRBV4-2 and TRBJ1-3; D ambiguous. CDR3 sequence: CASSQEVGSGNTIYF. CDR3 nucleotide sequence: TGTGCCAGCAGCCAAGAGGTCGGCTCTGGAAACACCATATATTTT.